This T cell receptor beta chain was identified in a study of blood T cell repertoires in COVID-19. As handled by the study authors: Reference gene primer amplification yielded estimated nucleated cell counts. Using immunoSEQ multiplex PCR, the repertoire was profiled, and TCRdb retains in-frame clones only, with some absent. The V and J calls and clone size were taken over from that table, and D and trimming were inferred from the DNA. The repertoire holds about 230,000 clones, with 70% to 90% as singletons. This CDR3 is built from 15 residues. CDR1 is LGHNA and CDR2 is YNFKEQ in the germline V gene. Trimming removed 0 bases at V and 6 bases at J, with 14 bases between.

The sequence came from a woman aged 45-60 years in a cohort exposed to, infected with or recovered from COVID-19 (not recorded which). The chain has TRBV4-2 and TRBJ2-5; a possible D gene is TRBD2 (5 bases). Source material: PBMCs or T cells enriched from blood (not recorded which). This chain's CDR3 is CASSQEEGSSKTQYF. The CDR3, as DNA: TGTGCCAGCAGCCAAGAGGAAGGGAGTTCGAAGACCCAGTACTTC.